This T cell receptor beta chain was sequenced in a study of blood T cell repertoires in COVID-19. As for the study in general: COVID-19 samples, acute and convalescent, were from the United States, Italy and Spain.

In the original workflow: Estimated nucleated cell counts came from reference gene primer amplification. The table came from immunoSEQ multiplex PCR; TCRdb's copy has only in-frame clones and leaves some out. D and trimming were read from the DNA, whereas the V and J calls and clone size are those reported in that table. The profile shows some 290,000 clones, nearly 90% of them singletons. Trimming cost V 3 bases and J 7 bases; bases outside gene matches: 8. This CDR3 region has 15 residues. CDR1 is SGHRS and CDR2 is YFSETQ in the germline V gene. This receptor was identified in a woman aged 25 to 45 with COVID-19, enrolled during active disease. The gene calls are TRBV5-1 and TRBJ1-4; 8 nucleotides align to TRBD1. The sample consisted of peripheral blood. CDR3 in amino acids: CASSYGQGLGEKLFF. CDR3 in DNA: TGCGCCAGCAGCTACGGACAGGGTCTAGGTGAAAAACTGTTTTTT.